This T cell receptor (beta chain) was recovered during a study of blood T cell repertoires in COVID-19. About the study: Sources were T cells, B-cell-depleted T cells, or PBMCs; the material itself was cDNA or gDNA.

Clones were read by immunoSEQ multiplex PCR, and TCRdb kept only the in-frame ones, dropping some. Among approximately 160,000 clones, more than 85% were seen once, and the ten largest hold nearly 0.55%. This CDR3 has 13 residues. This clone showed up just a few times. The receptor was derived from a man aged 50-59 years with acute or convalescent COVID-19. The sequenced material came from peripheral blood. The rearrangement joins TRBV21-1 to TRBJ1-5; TRBD1, the D gene given by the table, was not confirmed from the DNA. TRBV21-1 counts as a pseudogene. The CDR3 DNA follows: TGTGCCAGCAGCGGGGCGAAAAAGCAGCCCCAGCATTTT. Its translation: CASSGAKKQPQHF.